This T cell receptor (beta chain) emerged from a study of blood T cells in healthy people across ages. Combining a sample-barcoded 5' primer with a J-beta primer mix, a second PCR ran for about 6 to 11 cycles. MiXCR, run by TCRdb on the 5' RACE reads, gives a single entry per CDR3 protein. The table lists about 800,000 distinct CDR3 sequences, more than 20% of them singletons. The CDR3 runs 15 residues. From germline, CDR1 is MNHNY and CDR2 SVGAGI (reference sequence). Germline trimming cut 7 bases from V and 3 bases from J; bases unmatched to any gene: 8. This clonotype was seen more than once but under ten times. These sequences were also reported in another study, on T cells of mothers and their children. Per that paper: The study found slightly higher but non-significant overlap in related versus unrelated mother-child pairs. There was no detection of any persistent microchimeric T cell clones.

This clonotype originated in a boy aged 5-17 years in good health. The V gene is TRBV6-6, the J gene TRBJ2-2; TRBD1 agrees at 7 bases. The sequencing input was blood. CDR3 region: CASTRDRQDTGELFF. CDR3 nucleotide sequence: TGTGCCAGCACCAGGGACAGACAGGACACCGGGGAGCTGTTTTTT.